Listed below are T cell receptor beta chains from one sample, sequenced in a study of cytomegalovirus exposure and HLA in healthy donors. Profiling relied on immunoSEQ multiplex PCR, and the TCRdb table lists in-frame clones only, not all of them. The sample carries about 160,000 clones, around 80% recorded once. The source material was PBMCs. All receptors derive from a woman aged 18-35 years in good health and CMV-seronegative. CDR3s include the opening cysteine and the closing phenylalanine or tryptophan. Fields, in order: J gene, clone size, V gene, D gene, CDR3 protein, CDR3 DNA. The D gene is left open where the match is weak. Clone size is not always given. Where it is, it says once, few, many or a class for expanded clones.

TRBJ2-1,NA,TRBV7-6,TRBD2,CASSPGGPTQFF,TGTGCCAGCAGCCCGGGAGGGCCCACGCAGTTCTTC
TRBJ1-4,NA,TRBV7-9,TRBD1,CASSPGTGVQNEKLFF,TGTGCCAGCAGCCCCGGGACAGGGGTTCAGAATGAAAAACTGTTTTTT
TRBJ2-5,few,TRBV6-4,TRBD2,CASSSLAGDQETQYF,TGTGCCAGCAGTTCCCTCGCGGGGGACCAAGAGACCCAGTACTTC
TRBJ1-2,few,TRBV19,TRBD1,CASSIDLDRGPGYTF,TGTGCCAGTAGTATAGATCTCGACAGGGGGCCTGGCTACACCTTC
TRBJ2-5,few,TRBV18,TRBD1,CASSFGQGPETQYF,TGTGCCAGCTCATTCGGACAGGGCCCGGAGACCCAGTACTTC
TRBJ2-3,NA,TRBV6-1,NA,CASSGLRSTGRGDTQYF,TGTGCCAGCAGTGGGCTCCGTTCCACAGGGAGGGGGGATACGCAGTATTTT
TRBJ2-1,NA,TRBV28,NA,CASSPKTGEKQFF,TGTGCCAGCAGCCCGAAGACTGGGGAGAAGCAGTTCTTC
TRBJ2-7,NA,TRBV5-1,NA,CASSLAQYYEQYF,TGCGCCAGCAGCTTGGCGCAGTACTACGAGCAGTACTTC
TRBJ2-5,NA,TRBV6-5,TRBD1,CASSPQGPETQYF,TGTGCCAGCAGTCCACAGGGGCCGGAGACCCAGTACTTC
TRBJ1-1,NA,TRBV27,NA,CASSLNRNTEAFF,TGTGCCAGCAGTTTAAACAGGAACACTGAAGCTTTCTTT
TRBJ1-5,NA,TRBV18,NA,CASSPTAGMFQPQHF,TGTGCCAGCTCACCTACGGCAGGTATGTTTCAGCCCCAGCATTTT
TRBJ1-5,NA,TRBV6-1,NA,CATKDRTSNQPQHF,TGTGCCACTAAGGACAGAACTAGCAATCAGCCCCAGCATTTT
TRBJ2-7,NA,TRBV10-3,NA,CAISESIKQGYEQYF,TGTGCCATCAGTGAGTCTATAAAACAGGGTTACGAGCAGTACTTC
TRBJ1-1,NA,TRBV6-1,NA,CAGGTEAFF,TGTGCCGGAGGGACTGAAGCTTTCTTT
TRBJ2-5,NA,TRBV9,TRBD2,CASSRLAGREQYF,TGTGCCAGCAGCCGTCTAGCGGGGAGGGAGCAGTACTTC
TRBJ2-1,NA,TRBV7-9,NA,CATPGTTINEQFF,TGTGCCACCCCAGGGACAACAATAAATGAGCAGTTCTTC
TRBJ1-2,NA,TRBV6-5,NA,CASRVKVGAGYGYTF,TGTGCCAGCAGAGTTAAGGTGGGGGCTGGCTATGGCTACACCTTC
TRBJ2-7,once,TRBV2,NA,CASREGAAQVHYEQYF,TGTGCCAGCAGGGAAGGGGCGGCACAGGTTCACTACGAGCAGTACTTC
TRBJ1-1,once,TRBV2,NA,CASSEAGLNTEAFF,TGTGCCAGCAGTGAGGCAGGGCTAAACACTGAAGCTTTCTTT
TRBJ2-1,once,TRBV7-6,TRBD1,CASSSETGGSEQFF,TGTGCCAGCAGCTCGGAAACAGGGGGGTCGGAGCAGTTCTTC
TRBJ2-3,NA,TRBV6-1,NA,CASKGHQTSTDTQYF,TGTGCCAGCAAAGGACATCAAACTAGCACAGATACGCAGTATTTT
TRBJ1-5,NA,TRBV28,TRBD1,CASSQGTVGSNQPQHF,TGTGCCAGCAGCCAAGGGACAGTTGGTAGCAATCAGCCCCAGCATTTT
TRBJ2-7,NA,TRBV19,TRBD1,CASRPGTGIVAEQYF,TGTGCCAGTAGGCCTGGGACAGGGATCGTAGCCGAGCAGTACTTC
TRBJ2-7,once,TRBV19,NA,CASSIGASSYEQYF,TGTGCCAGTAGTATTGGGGCCAGCTCCTACGAGCAGTACTTC
TRBJ1-6,NA,TRBV5-1,NA,CASSLVHDLTGHTRPLHF,TGCGCCAGCAGCTTGGTACACGACCTAACGGGACATACAAGACCCCTCCACTTT
TRBJ2-2,once,TRBV27,NA,CASRINTGTGELFF,TGTGCCAGCAGGATCAACACAGGGACCGGGGAGCTGTTTTTT
TRBJ2-5,NA,TRBV7-9,NA,CASSLEFVETNQETQYF,TGTGCCAGCAGCTTAGAGTTTGTGGAGACTAACCAAGAGACCCAGTACTTC
TRBJ1-5,NA,TRBV28,NA,CASSLNSGYQPQHF,TGTGCCAGCAGTTTAAATTCGGGATATCAGCCCCAGCATTTT
TRBJ2-1,NA,TRBV7-9,NA,CASSFGGAGEQFF,TGTGCCAGCAGCTTTGGGGGGGCCGGTGAGCAGTTCTTC
TRBJ2-1,NA,TRBV19,TRBD2,CASSRIIVERGGYEQFF,TGTGCCAGTAGTCGAATCATTGTGGAGCGGGGGGGTTACGAGCAGTTCTTC
TRBJ1-3,NA,TRBV6-5,NA,CASSSTRSWLNTIYF,TGTGCCAGCAGTTCTACTCGGTCTTGGTTAAACACCATATATTTT
TRBJ1-3,NA,TRBV6-9,TRBD1,CASSCPLPRQGAGRLSGNTIYF,TGTGCCAGCAGTTGCCCATTACCTAGACAGGGGGCCGGTCGGTTATCTGGAAACACCATATATTTT
TRBJ2-7,NA,TRBV19,NA,CASRGGSYEQYF,TGTGCCAGTAGGGGGGGATCCTACGAGCAGTACTTC
TRBJ1-3,NA,TRBV6-1,NA,CASTPRGSGNTIYF,TGTGCCAGCACCCCCCGGGGCTCTGGAAACACCATATATTTT
TRBJ1-1,NA,TRBV2,NA,CASSSGETEAFF,TGTGCCAGCAGTTCAGGGGAGACTGAAGCTTTCTTT
TRBJ1-1,NA,TRBV19,NA,CASSILRGLMNTEAFF,TGTGCCAGTAGTATACTCAGGGGCCTCATGAACACTGAAGCTTTCTTT
TRBJ1-1,NA,TRBV6-6,NA,CASSPWTGNPSEAFF,TGTGCCAGCAGTCCTTGGACGGGAAATCCATCTGAAGCTTTCTTT
TRBJ1-2,NA,TRBV5-6,TRBD1,CASGRDRENGGWHNYGYTF,TGTGCCAGCGGACGGGACAGGGAGAATGGGGGTTGGCATAACTATGGCTACACCTTC
TRBJ1-6,NA,TRBV7-3,NA,CASSENPNSPLHF,TGTGCCAGCAGCGAGAACCCTAATTCACCCCTCCACTTT
TRBJ2-3,NA,TRBV28,TRBD1,CASSPGTAPTDTQYF,TGTGCCAGCAGCCCGGGGACAGCTCCCACAGATACGCAGTATTTT